The source of this T cell receptor (beta chain) is a study of identical twins. In germline, CDR1 is SGHDT, CDR2 YYEEEE. V trimming: 0 bases; J trimming: 4 bases; junction bases outside the gene matches: 3. The CDR3 extends over 14 amino acids. General study findings and limits: Out-of-frame alpha sequences common to twins were enriched for low generation probability.

TCRdb used MiXCR to reprocess the 5' RACE reads, holding one entry per CDR3 protein. The sample lists roughly 250,000 distinct CDR3 sequences, over 13% occurring once. As concerns this clonotype: The antigen is undetermined.

The chain combines TRBV5-6 with TRBJ1-1; 7 bases line up with TRBD1. This TCR was sampled from a woman aged 18-30 years in good health. The sequencing sample was made of memory (CD45RO+) T cells sorted from blood. The CDR3 protein is CASSLGYRGTEAFF. The CDR3 region has the DNA TGTGCCAGCAGCTTGGGATACAGGGGCACTGAAGCTTTCTTT.